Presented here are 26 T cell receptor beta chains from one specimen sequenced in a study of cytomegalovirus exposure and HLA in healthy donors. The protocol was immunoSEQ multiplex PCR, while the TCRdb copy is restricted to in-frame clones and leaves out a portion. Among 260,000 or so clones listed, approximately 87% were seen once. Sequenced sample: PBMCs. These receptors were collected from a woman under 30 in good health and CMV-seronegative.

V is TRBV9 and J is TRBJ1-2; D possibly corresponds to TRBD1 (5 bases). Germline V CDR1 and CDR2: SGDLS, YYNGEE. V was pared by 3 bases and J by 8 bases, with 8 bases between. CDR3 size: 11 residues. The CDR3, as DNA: TGTGCCAGCAGCGCCGACAGAGGCTACACCTTC. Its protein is CASSADRGYTF.

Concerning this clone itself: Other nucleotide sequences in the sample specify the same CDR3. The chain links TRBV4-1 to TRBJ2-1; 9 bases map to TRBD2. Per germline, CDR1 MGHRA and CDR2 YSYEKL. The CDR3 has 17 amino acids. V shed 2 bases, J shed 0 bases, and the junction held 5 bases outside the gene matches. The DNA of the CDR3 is TGCGCCAGCAGCCAACCCCTAGCGGGAAGCTCCTACAATGAGCAGTTCTTC. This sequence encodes CASSQPLAGSSYNEQFF.

CDR3 sequence (DNA): TGTGCCAGCAGTTCATACTCGGGACAGGGGTCGTGGGAGCAGTACTTC. It yields the protein CASSSYSGQGSWEQYF. The chain is built from TRBV28 and TRBJ2-7; 10 bases line up with TRBD1. Looked up from germline, CDR1 is MDHEN and CDR2 is SYDVKM. Trimming removed 4 bases from V and 7 bases from J; junction bases left unmatched: 13. The CDR3 length is 16 residues.

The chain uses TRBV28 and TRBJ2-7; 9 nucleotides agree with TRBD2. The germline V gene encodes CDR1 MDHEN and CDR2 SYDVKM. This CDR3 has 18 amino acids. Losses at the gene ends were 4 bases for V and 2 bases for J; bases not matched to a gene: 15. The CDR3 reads CASSSLNPRLAGTYEQYF. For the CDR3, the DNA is TGTGCCAGCAGTTCCCTTAACCCTAGGCTAGCGGGAACCTACGAGCAGTACTTC.

Written as DNA, the CDR3 is TGTGCCAGCAGCTTGGCCCACGGGACTCCCTACAATGAGCAGTTCTTC. Protein product: CASSLAHGTPYNEQFF. The chain joins TRBV7-2 to TRBJ2-1, with D maybe TRBD2 (6 bases). Germline-derived CDR1 and CDR2 are SGHTA and FQGNSA. The CDR3 consists of 16 residues. V was pared by 3 bases and J by 2 bases, with 14 bases between.

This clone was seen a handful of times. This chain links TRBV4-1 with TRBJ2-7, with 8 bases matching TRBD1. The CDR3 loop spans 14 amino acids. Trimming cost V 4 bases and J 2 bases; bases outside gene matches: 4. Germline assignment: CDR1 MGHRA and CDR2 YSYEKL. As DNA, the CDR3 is TGCGCCAGCAGCCCCAGGACAGGGACCTACGAGCAGTACTTC. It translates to CASSPRTGTYEQYF.

DNA for the CDR3: TGTGCCAGCAGCTTAGTTACAGGGACCGGGGAGCTGTTTTTT. Protein: CASSLVTGTGELFF. The chain uses TRBV7-8 and TRBJ2-2; D is possibly TRBD1 (6 bases). Germline assignment: CDR1 SGHVS and CDR2 FQNEAQ. Trimming removed 1 base from V and 5 bases from J, with 8 bases in between. The CDR3 length is 14 residues.

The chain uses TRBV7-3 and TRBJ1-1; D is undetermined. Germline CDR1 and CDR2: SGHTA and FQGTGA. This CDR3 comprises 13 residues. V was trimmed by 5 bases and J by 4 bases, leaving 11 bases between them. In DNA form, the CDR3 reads TGTGCCAGCAGCCCCCAGAGGTCCACTGAAGCTTTCTTT. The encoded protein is CASSPQRSTEAFF.

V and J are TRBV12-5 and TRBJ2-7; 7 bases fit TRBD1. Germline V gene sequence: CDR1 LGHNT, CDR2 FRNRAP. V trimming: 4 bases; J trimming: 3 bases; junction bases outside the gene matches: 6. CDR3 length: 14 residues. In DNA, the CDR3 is TGTGCTAGTGGTTCGGGACAGATCGGCTACGAGCAGTACTTC. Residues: CASGSGQIGYEQYF.

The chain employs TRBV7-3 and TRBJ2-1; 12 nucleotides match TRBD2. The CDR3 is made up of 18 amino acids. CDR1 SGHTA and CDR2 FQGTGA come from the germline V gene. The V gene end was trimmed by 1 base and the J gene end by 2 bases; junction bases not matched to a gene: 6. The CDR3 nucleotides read TGTGCCAGCAGCTTAAGGGGGACTAGCGGGCATGCCTACAATGAGCAGTTCTTC. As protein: CASSLRGTSGHAYNEQFF. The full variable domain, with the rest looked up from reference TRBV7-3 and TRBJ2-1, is GAGVSQTPSNKVTEKGKYVELRCDPISGHTALYWYRQSLGQGPEFLIYFQGTGAADDSGLPNDRFFAVRPEGSVSTLKIQRTERGDSAVYLCASSLRGTSGHAYNEQFFGPGTRLTVL.

Here the CDR3 reads CASSFLLGYEQFF. The CDR3 region has the DNA TGTGCCAGCAGTTTTCTACTAGGCTATGAGCAGTTCTTC. The rearrangement links TRBV27 to TRBJ2-1, with D tentatively TRBD2 (5 bases). The germline gives CDR1 MNHEY, CDR2 SMNVEV (reference sequence). This CDR3 contains 13 residues. Trimming took off 3 bases at V and 8 bases at J, with 11 bases between the two ends.

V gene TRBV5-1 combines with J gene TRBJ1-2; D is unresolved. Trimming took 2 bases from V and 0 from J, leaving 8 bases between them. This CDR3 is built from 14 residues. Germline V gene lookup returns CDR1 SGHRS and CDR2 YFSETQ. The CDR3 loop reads CASSFADSNYGYTF. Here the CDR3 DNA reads TGCGCCAGCAGCTTTGCGGACTCTAACTATGGCTACACCTTC. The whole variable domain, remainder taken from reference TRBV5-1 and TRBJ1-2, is KAGVTQTPRYLIKTRGQQVTLSCSPISGHRSVSWYQQTPGQGLQFLFEYFSETQRNKGNFPGRFSGRQFSNSRSEMNVSTLELGDSALYLCASSFADSNYGYTFGSGTRLTVV.

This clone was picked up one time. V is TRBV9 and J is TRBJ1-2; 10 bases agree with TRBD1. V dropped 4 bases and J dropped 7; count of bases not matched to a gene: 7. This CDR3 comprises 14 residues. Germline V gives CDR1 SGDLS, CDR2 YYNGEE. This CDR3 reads CASSRDRGHSGYTF. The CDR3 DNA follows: TGTGCCAGCAGCCGGGACAGGGGACATAGTGGCTACACCTTC.

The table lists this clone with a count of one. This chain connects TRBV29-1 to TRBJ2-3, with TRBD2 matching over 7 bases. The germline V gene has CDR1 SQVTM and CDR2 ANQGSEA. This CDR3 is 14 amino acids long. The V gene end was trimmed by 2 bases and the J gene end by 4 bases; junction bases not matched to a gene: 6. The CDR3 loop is CSVEWGGVADTQYF. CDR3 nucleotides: TGCAGCGTTGAATGGGGAGGGGTGGCAGATACGCAGTATTTT.

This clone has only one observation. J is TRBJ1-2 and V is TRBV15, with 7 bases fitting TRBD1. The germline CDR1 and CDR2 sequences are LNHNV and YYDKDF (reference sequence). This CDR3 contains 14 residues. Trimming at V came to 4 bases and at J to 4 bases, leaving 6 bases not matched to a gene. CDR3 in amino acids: CATSTPGTVYGYTF. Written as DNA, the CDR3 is TGTGCCACCAGCACCCCGGGGACAGTCTATGGCTACACCTTC.

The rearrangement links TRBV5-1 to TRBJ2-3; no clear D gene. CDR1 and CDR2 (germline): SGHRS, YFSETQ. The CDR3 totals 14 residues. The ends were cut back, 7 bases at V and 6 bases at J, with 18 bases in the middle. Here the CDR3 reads CASGAQFEADTQYF. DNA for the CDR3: TGCGCCAGCGGCGCTCAGTTCGAGGCTGATACGCAGTATTTT.

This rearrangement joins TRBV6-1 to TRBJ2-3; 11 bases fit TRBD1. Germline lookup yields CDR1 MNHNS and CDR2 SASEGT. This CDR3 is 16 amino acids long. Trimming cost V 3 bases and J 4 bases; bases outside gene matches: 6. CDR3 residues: CASSEWTGGIADTQYF. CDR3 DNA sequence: TGTGCCAGCAGTGAGTGGACAGGGGGCATCGCAGATACGCAGTATTTT.

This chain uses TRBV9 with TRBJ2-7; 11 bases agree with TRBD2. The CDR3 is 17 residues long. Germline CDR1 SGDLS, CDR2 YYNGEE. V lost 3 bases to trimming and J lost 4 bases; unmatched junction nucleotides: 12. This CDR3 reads CASSGKSGTSGIYEQYF. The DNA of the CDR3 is TGTGCCAGCAGCGGGAAATCTGGGACTAGCGGAATTTACGAGCAGTACTTC.

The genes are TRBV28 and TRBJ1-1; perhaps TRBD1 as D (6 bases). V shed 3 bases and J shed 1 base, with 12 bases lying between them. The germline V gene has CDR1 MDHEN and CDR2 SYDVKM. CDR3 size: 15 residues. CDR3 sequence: CASSFSRRGNTEAFF. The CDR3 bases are TGTGCCAGCAGTTTCTCCCGCAGGGGGAACACTGAAGCTTTCTTT.

The CDR3, as DNA: TGTGCCAGCAGTTACGGGACAGGGGTGGGTGGCTACACCTTC. Translated: CASSYGTGVGGYTF. V is TRBV6-5 and J is TRBJ1-2, with 10 bases identical to TRBD1. Germline trimming cut 2 bases from V and 7 bases from J; bases unmatched to any gene: 4. Germline CDR1 MNHEY, CDR2 SVGAGI. This CDR3 comprises 14 residues.

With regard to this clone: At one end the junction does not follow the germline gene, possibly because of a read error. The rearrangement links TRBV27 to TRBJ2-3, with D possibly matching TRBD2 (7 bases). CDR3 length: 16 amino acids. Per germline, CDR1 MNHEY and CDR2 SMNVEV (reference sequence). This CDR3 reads CASSILAGGGTDTQYF. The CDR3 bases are TGTGCCAGCAGCATATTAGCGGGCGGGGGCACGGATACGCAGTATTTT.

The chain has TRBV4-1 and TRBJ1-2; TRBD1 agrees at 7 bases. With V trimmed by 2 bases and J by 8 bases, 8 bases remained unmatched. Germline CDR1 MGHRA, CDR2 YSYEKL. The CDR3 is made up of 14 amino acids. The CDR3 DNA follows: TGCGCCAGCAGCCAACCAGGGGGATCTCGAGGCTACACCTTC. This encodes CASSQPGGSRGYTF.

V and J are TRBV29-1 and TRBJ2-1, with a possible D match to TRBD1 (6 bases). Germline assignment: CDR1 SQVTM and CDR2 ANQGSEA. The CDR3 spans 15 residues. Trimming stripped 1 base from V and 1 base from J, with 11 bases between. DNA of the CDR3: TGCAGCGTTGAAGGGTCAGGGGAGTCCTACAATGAGCAGTTCTTC. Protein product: CSVEGSGESYNEQFF.

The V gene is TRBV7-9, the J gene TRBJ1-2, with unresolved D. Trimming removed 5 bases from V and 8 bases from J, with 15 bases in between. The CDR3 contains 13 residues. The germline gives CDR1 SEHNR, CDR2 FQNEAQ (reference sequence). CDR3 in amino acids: CASSPGMGEGYTF. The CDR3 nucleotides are TGTGCCAGCAGCCCTGGGATGGGAGAAGGCTACACCTTC.

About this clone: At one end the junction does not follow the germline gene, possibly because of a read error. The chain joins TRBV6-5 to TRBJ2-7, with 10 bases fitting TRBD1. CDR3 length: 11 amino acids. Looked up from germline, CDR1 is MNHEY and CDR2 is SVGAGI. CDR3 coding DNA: TGTGCCAGCAGGGCCAGGACAGGGGGGGACTTC. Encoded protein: CASRARTGGDF.

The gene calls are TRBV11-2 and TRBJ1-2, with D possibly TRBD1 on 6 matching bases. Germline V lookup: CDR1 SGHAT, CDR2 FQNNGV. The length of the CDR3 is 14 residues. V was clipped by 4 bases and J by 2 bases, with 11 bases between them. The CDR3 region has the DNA TGTGCCAGCAGCTCCCTGAGGGGGAACTATGGCTACACCTTC. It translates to CASSSLRGNYGYTF. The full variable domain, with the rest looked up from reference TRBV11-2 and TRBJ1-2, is EAGVAQSPRYKIIEKRQSVAFWCNPISGHATLYWYQQILGQGPKLLIQFQNNGVVDDSQLPKDRFSAERLKGVDSTLKIQPAKLEDSAVYLCASSSLRGNYGYTFGSGTRLTVV.